This T cell receptor (beta chain) was captured in a study of blood T cell repertoires in COVID-19. Overall study: The United States, Italy and Spain supplied acute and convalescent COVID-19 samples. PBMCs, B-cell-depleted T cells, or T cells provided the cDNA or gDNA that made up the material.

Germline V gene data show CDR1 as SGHTA and CDR2 as FQGTGA. The CDR3 consists of 14 residues. V was clipped by 3 bases and J by 0 bases, with 8 bases between them. This clone was counted only a few times. In the source study's methods: Nucleated cell number was recorded as an estimate derived from reference gene primer amplification. Assay: immunoSEQ multiplex PCR; the TCRdb copy retains only in-frame clones and omits some. D and trimming were read from the DNA, whereas the V and J calls and clone size are those reported in that table. Counted here are 62,000 or so clones, 65% to 90% occurring once; the ten biggest clones make up more than 1.4%.

The chain carries TRBV7-3 and TRBJ1-1, with D possibly TRBD1 on 6 matching bases. The TCR was taken from a woman aged 60 to 75 with acute or convalescent COVID-19. The material sequenced was peripheral blood. The CDR3 coding sequence is TGTGCCAGCAGCTTGGGGGGGCTGAACACTGAAGCTTTCTTT. Residues: CASSLGGLNTEAFF.